The T cell receptor (beta chain) described here comes from a study of T cells in Graves' hyperthyroidism and ophthalmopathy. Used for diagnoses were clinical symptoms, serum thyroxine and TRAb, thyroid ultrasound and orbital computed tomography. It was less than 13 ml of fresh peripheral blood that supplied the PBMCs. RNA transcripts gave rise to amplified TCR beta CDR3 regions. The study used the HTBI primer set for a first-round RT-PCR of the TCR CDR3. TCRdb processed the multiplex PCR reads anew with MiXCR; each CDR3 protein has one entry. The sample includes about 400,000 distinct CDR3 sequences, roughly 15% seen only once; the top ten take around a fifth. V was pared by 8 bases and J by 6 bases, with 14 bases between. The CDR3 extends over 12 amino acids. CDR1 is SNHLY, CDR2 FYNNEI, per germline. Study conclusions and caveats: In the blood, most expanded thyroid clonotypes above 0.001 appeared as well.

Comment on this clonotype: Its target is not known.

This receptor was obtained from a woman under 40 with Graves' ophthalmopathy. The sequencing input was blood. This chain connects TRBV2 to TRBJ2-7; the D call may be TRBD1 or TRBD2 (5 bases each). The CDR3 region is CASGTEFFEQYF. DNA of the CDR3: TGTGCCAGCGGGACGGAGTTTTTCGAGCAGTACTTC.